Below are 15 T cell receptor beta chains sequenced from a single sample in a study of blood T cell repertoires in COVID-19. Method: immunoSEQ multiplex PCR; TCRdb's copy keeps in-frame clones and lacks some. Of around 90,000 clones in the sample, about nine tenths were seen once. Sequenced material: peripheral blood. The receptors were gathered from a male donor with acute or convalescent COVID-19.

The chain uses TRBV24-1 and TRBJ1-4; 9 bases align to TRBD1. The CDR3 sequence is 15 residues long. V gave up 2 bases and J gave up 8 bases; unmatched junction bases: 5. CDR1 is KGHDR, CDR2 SFDVKD, per germline. CDR3: CATSDSGTGNEKLFF. CDR3 coding DNA: TGTGCCACCAGTGATTCCGGGACAGGGAACGAAAAACTGTTTTTT.

This clone was seen a few times. The V call is TRBV5-4, the J call TRBJ1-2; 7 bases are a match to TRBD1. The germline gives CDR1 SGHNT, CDR2 YYREEE (reference sequence). Trimming took 4 bases from V and 3 from J; bases not matched to a gene: 3. CDR3 length equals 13 residues. CDR3 in DNA: TGTGCCAGCAGCAGGACAGGAGACTATGGCTACACCTTC. Translating gives CASSRTGDYGYTF. The full variable domain, completed using reference TRBV5-4 and TRBJ1-2, is ETGVTQSPTHLIKTRGQQVTLRCSSQSGHNTVSWYQQALGQGPQFIFQYYREEENGRGNFPPRFSGLQFPNYSSELNVNALELDDSALYLCASSRTGDYGYTFGSGTRLTVV.

V and J are TRBV19 and TRBJ2-7, with D possibly being TRBD1 (6 bases). This CDR3 has 15 amino acids. Trimming pared 2 bases from V and 2 bases from J, leaving 13 bases between. Germline-derived CDR1 and CDR2 are LNHDA and SQIVND (reference sequence). In DNA form, the CDR3 reads TGTGCCAGTAGTATACGCACAGGGTCCGCCTACGAGCAGTACTTC. Residues: CASSIRTGSAYEQYF. The full variable domain, completed using reference TRBV19 and TRBJ2-7, is DGGITQSPKYLFRKEGQNVTLSCEQNLNHDAMYWYRQDPGQGLRLIYYSQIVNDFQKGDIAEGYSVSREKKESFPLTVTSAQKNPTAFYLCASSIRTGSAYEQYFGPGTRLTVT.

This clone was recorded only once. The J gene is TRBJ2-7, the V gene TRBV7-6; D might be TRBD1 (6 bases). The ends were cut back, 5 bases at V and 2 bases at J, with 22 bases in the middle. Germline loops: CDR1 SGHVS, CDR2 FNYEAQ. The CDR3 totals 17 residues. The CDR3 loop reads CASSPNSPGQLTYEQYF. The CDR3 bases are TGTGCCAGCAGCCCCAACTCGCCGGGACAACTCACCTACGAGCAGTACTTC.

As DNA, the CDR3 is TGTGCCAGCAGTTTGACTGCCAACAATGAGCAGTTCTTC. This codes for CASSLTANNEQFF. The chain has TRBV6-6 and TRBJ2-1; no definite D call. Between the trimmed V and J ends, which lost 4 bases and 5 bases, there was a span of 9 bases. Germline loops: CDR1 MNHNY, CDR2 SVGAGI (reference sequence). The CDR3 is 13 residues long.

The chain carries TRBV14 and TRBJ1-4, with TRBD1 matching 9 bases. CDR1 SGHDN and CDR2 FVKESK come from the germline V gene. The CDR3 covers 16 residues. Losses at the gene ends were 3 bases for V and 8 bases for J; bases not matched to a gene: 10. CDR3 DNA sequence: TGTGCCAGCAGCCAGGATACACAGGGGGCAAGGGAAAAACTGTTTTTT. It encodes CASSQDTQGAREKLFF.

The CDR3 is CASSRDSTNEQFF. As DNA, the CDR3 is TGTGCCAGCAGCCGGGACAGCACCAATGAGCAGTTCTTC. The V gene is TRBV6-2 or TRBV6-3, the J gene TRBJ2-1; 7 positions match TRBD1. Germline assignment: CDR1 MNHEY and CDR2 SVGEGT. The CDR3 covers 13 residues. Trimming at V came to 6 bases and at J to 6 bases, leaving 5 bases not matched to a gene.

The chain uses TRBV7-2 and TRBJ2-7; 13 bases are shared with TRBD2. V was pared by 5 bases and J by 2 bases, with 0 bases of the junction left unmatched. Germline-derived CDR1 and CDR2 are SGHTA and FQGNSA. This CDR3 is 14 amino acids long. This CDR3 reads CASSTSGGAYEQYF. The CDR3 coding sequence is TGTGCCAGCAGCACTAGCGGGGGGGCCTACGAGCAGTACTTC.

The chain couples TRBV27 to TRBJ2-7; 7 nucleotides line up with TRBD1. From germline, CDR1 is MNHEY and CDR2 SMNVEV (reference sequence). Trimming removed 4 bases from V and 5 bases from J; junction bases left unmatched: 5. CDR3 size: 13 residues. DNA of the CDR3: TGTGCCAGCAGTTGGAACAGGGGAGACGAGCAGTACTTC. Translated, it gives CASSWNRGDEQYF.

This clone was seen only once. The gene calls are TRBV30 and TRBJ1-5; the match to TRBD1 covers 8 bases. This CDR3 has 13 residues. J gave up 7 bases and V 3 bases, and 5 bases lay outside the gene matches. The germline gives CDR1 GTSNPN, CDR2 SVGIG (reference sequence). The DNA of the CDR3 is TGTGCCTGGAGAGCGGCAGGGGGCCAGCCCCAGCATTTT. This gives the protein CAWRAAGGQPQHF.

This chain links TRBV6-5 with TRBJ2-7; TRBD1 matches at 8 bases. Trimming took 6 bases from V and 2 from J; bases not matched to a gene: 9. There are 15 residues in the CDR3. Germline loops: CDR1 MNHEY, CDR2 SVGAGI. CDR3 in amino acids: CASSMNGQGTYEQYF. As DNA, the CDR3 is TGTGCCAGCAGCATGAATGGACAGGGAACCTACGAGCAGTACTTC.

This clone was detected only a few times. The chain recombines TRBV5-6 with TRBJ1-1, with no clear D. V dropped 0 bases and J dropped 2 bases, with 8 bases sitting between them. This CDR3 has 14 residues. Germline-derived CDR1 and CDR2 are SGHDT and YYEEEE. CDR3 nucleotide sequence: TGTGCCAGCAGCTTGGACTCTGTAAACACTGAAGCTTTCTTT. This codes for CASSLDSVNTEAFF.

The chain combines TRBV7-2 with TRBJ1-5, with 10 bases identical to TRBD1. The V gene's germline CDR1 is SGHTA and CDR2 FQGNSA. V shed 6 bases and J 5 bases; nucleotides not matched to a gene: 1. The CDR3 contains 13 residues. The CDR3 spells CASSGQGDQPQHF. The DNA of the CDR3 is TGTGCCAGCAGTGGACAGGGGGATCAGCCCCAGCATTTT.

J is TRBJ2-1 and V is TRBV19, with D unclear. V dropped 4 bases and J dropped 9 bases, with 10 bases sitting between them. The CDR3 is 12 amino acids. Germline V gives CDR1 LNHDA, CDR2 SQIVND (reference sequence). CDR3 sequence (DNA): TGTGCCAGTAGTAGTAGTTTTGGTGAGCAGTTCTTC. This translates into CASSSSFGEQFF.

This clone was seen a handful of times. This chain joins TRBV19 and TRBJ1-4, with TRBD1 identical over 9 bases. Germline CDR1 reads LNHDA; CDR2 reads SQIVND (reference sequence). This CDR3 has 15 residues. With 7 bases clipped from V and 7 bases from J, the junction kept 10 bases outside the gene matches. The CDR3 DNA is TGTGCCAGTACCTATGGGGACAGGGCGGGTGAAAAACTGTTTTTT. Residues: CASTYGDRAGEKLFF.